This T cell receptor beta chain stems from a study of blood T cell repertoires in COVID-19. As regards this clone: Other DNA sequences in this specimen translate into the identical CDR3.

Sequencing used immunoSEQ multiplex PCR; TCRdb keeps in-frame clones, though not all of them. The data show roughly 400,000 clones, 90% to 95% seen once. The CDR3 consists of 12 residues. CDR1 and CDR2 (germline): SNHLY, FYNNEI. V trimming: 6 bases; J trimming: 6 bases; junction bases outside the gene matches: 5. The clonotype was recovered from a woman between 40 and 55 years old who had been exposed to COVID-19. The chain is built from TRBV2 and TRBJ2-7; 7 bases fit TRBD2. The specimen sequenced was PBMCs or T cells enriched from blood (not recorded which). Written as DNA, the CDR3 is TGTGCCAGCAGAAGGGAGGGTGTCGAGCAGTACTTC. Translating it yields CASRREGVEQYF.